This T cell receptor beta chain was sequenced during a study of early T cells in non-severe SARS-CoV-2 infection. In the study overall: Sequencing targeted bulk RNA from unsorted whole blood, leaving chains unpaired.

In this sample, this clonotype is medium-sized (0.01 to 0.1%). Each single cDNA molecule received a unique molecular identifier. TCRdb called the 5' RACE reads again in MiXCR, with one record for every CDR3 protein. The table records 20,000 to 25,000 distinct CDR3 sequences, 4% to 5% of them present only once. From germline, CDR1 is SGHVS and CDR2 FNYEAQ. The CDR3 has 13 residues. Between the trimmed V and J ends, which lost 3 bases and 4 bases, there was a span of 9 bases. The chain is built from TRBV7-6 and TRBJ1-2, with unresolved D. The receptor's source is an adult who was a healthcare worker with PCR-confirmed SARS-CoV-2 infection or an uninfected control (not recorded which). The material sequenced was whole blood. In DNA form, the CDR3 reads TGTGCCAGCAGCTTGTCGGGAAGCTATGGCTACACCTTC. Its protein product is CASSLSGSYGYTF.